This T cell receptor beta chain derives from a study of cytomegalovirus exposure and HLA in healthy donors. It was with 60 Vbeta and 13 Jbeta primers that the PCR ran. Assay used: immunoSEQ multiplex PCR; TCRdb lists only in-frame clones, some missing. The sample records under 200,000 clones, approximately 80% being singletons. A word on this clone: Its antigen is still unknown.

Broader study findings: DRB1 showed the most TCR associations and HLA-C the fewest in a later analysis, as rates varied by HLA locus.

The sequenced sample consisted of PBMCs. This clonotype was obtained from a man aged 35 to 55 in good health and CMV-seronegative.

The CDR3 DNA is TGTGCCAGCAGCATGACAGACAGCAATCAGCCCCAGCATTTT. Translating it yields CASSMTDSNQPQHF. The genes are TRBV7-6 and TRBJ1-5; possible D gene TRBD1, 5 bases. Between the trimmed V and J ends, which lost 5 bases and 1 base, there was a span of 9 bases. CDR1 is SGHVS, CDR2 FNYEAQ, per germline. The CDR3 is 14 residues long.